Following are 17 T cell receptor beta chains from one sample sequenced in a study of blood T cell repertoires in COVID-19. The repertoire was sequenced with immunoSEQ multiplex PCR; TCRdb's copy has only in-frame clones and lacks some. The table shows 310,000 or so clones, with approximately 86% occurring only once. The sample taken for sequencing was peripheral blood. The receptors come from a woman aged 30 to 39 who had recovered from COVID-19.

The V gene is TRBV11-2, the J gene TRBJ1-6, with D unresolved. This CDR3 is 14 amino acids long. Trimming left V 1 base short and J 14 bases short, with 15 bases between. CDR1 is SGHAT, CDR2 FQNNGV, per germline. For the CDR3, the DNA is TGTGCCAGCAGCTTAGCAACTGCCGGGAGATCCCTCCACTTT. The encoded protein is CASSLATAGRSLHF.

This clone has only a few counts. The chain links TRBV19 to TRBJ1-2; no clear D. The CDR3 is 13 residues long. Germline V CDR1 and CDR2: LNHDA, SQIVND (reference sequence). Trimming removed 7 bases from V and 5 bases from J, with 14 bases in between. The CDR3 reads CASTTGGGYGYTF. The CDR3 DNA reads as TGTGCCAGTACCACTGGAGGTGGTTATGGCTACACCTTC.

The chain has TRBV16 and TRBJ2-7; 8 bases are shared with TRBD1. Germline V gene data show CDR1 as KGHSY and CDR2 as FQNENV. After removal of 4 bases from V and 5 bases from J, the junction contained 13 bases not matched to a gene. This CDR3 region has 16 residues. This CDR3 is CASSPGQGTLVDEQYF. As DNA, the CDR3 is TGTGCCAGCAGCCCTGGACAGGGAACGCTTGTAGACGAGCAGTACTTC.

V gene TRBV10-3 combines with J gene TRBJ1-2; maybe TRBD1 (5 bases). Germline V gene lookup returns CDR1 ENHRY and CDR2 SYGVKD. V was shortened by 10 bases and J by 4 bases, with 22 bases between the two germline ends. This CDR3 comprises 15 residues. In nucleotides, the CDR3 is TGTGCCACCCACCGGCCGGAAGACAGTTCCTATGGCTACACCTTC. As protein: CATHRPEDSSYGYTF.

This sequence joins TRBV2 and TRBJ2-5, with 7 bases fitting TRBD2. Germline values: CDR1 SNHLY, CDR2 FYNNEI. The length of the CDR3 is 15 residues. V dropped 7 bases and J dropped 4; count of bases not matched to a gene: 12. CDR3 nucleotide sequence: TGTGCCAGCACTGATGAAGCGGGGAGTGGAGAGACCCAGTACTTC. Translation: CASTDEAGSGETQYF.

This clone was counted a single time. The J gene is TRBJ2-7, the V gene TRBV11-1; 8 bases align to TRBD2. This CDR3 region has 13 residues. Germline-derived CDR1 and CDR2 are SGHAT and FQDESV (reference sequence). J lost 4 bases, V lost 3 bases, and 2 bases had no gene match. CDR3 sequence (DNA): TGTGCCAGCAGCTTTAGCGGGGTGTACGAGCAGTACTTC. This sequence encodes CASSFSGVYEQYF.

The chain is built from TRBV6-6 and TRBJ1-4; 10 nucleotides agree with TRBD1. J lost 8 bases, V lost 6 bases, and 6 bases had no gene match. The CDR3 contains 14 residues. Germline CDR1 is MNHNY and CDR2 is SVGAGI (reference sequence). Written as DNA, the CDR3 is TGTGCCAGCAGACAGGGACAGGGGTTGGAAAAACTGTTTTTT. The encoded protein is CASRQGQGLEKLFF.

The CDR3 DNA reads TGTGCCACCAGTGAGGCAGGGGGCACAGATACGCAGTATTTT. It codes for CATSEAGGTDTQYF. The rearrangement uses TRBV24-1 and TRBJ2-3; D might be TRBD1 (6 bases). Trimming stripped 4 bases from V and 1 base from J, with 8 bases between. Per the germline V gene, CDR1 is KGHDR and CDR2 is SFDVKD. This CDR3 is built from 14 residues.

The gene calls are TRBV4-3 and TRBJ2-7; maybe TRBD1 (6 bases). CDR3 length equals 14 residues. Looked up from germline, CDR1 is LGHNA and CDR2 is YSLEER. The ends were cut back, 1 base at V and 9 bases at J, with 16 bases in the middle. For the CDR3, the DNA is TGCGCCAGCAGCCAAGTTGTCGGGGACACGCCGCAGTACTTC. It translates to CASSQVVGDTPQYF.

The V and J genes are TRBV27 and TRBJ2-1; the D gene is possibly TRBD2 (5 bases). From germline, CDR1 is MNHEY and CDR2 SMNVEV (reference sequence). The CDR3 runs to 17 residues. Deletions cut 3 bases from V and 4 bases from J, with 19 bases between. The CDR3: CASSFQIPGLGYNEQFF. The CDR3 DNA sequence: TGTGCCAGCAGTTTTCAGATCCCCGGACTGGGGTACAATGAGCAGTTCTTC.

The chain links TRBV11-2 to TRBJ2-1; 7 bases map to TRBD2. From germline, CDR1 is SGHAT and CDR2 FQNNGV. This CDR3 has 16 residues. Germline trimming cut 1 base from V and 8 bases from J; bases unmatched to any gene: 11. This CDR3 reads CASSLVGGTGIDEQFF. CDR3 nucleotide sequence: TGTGCCAGCAGCTTAGTCGGGGGGACCGGGATCGATGAGCAGTTCTTC.

The chain is built from TRBV5-4 and TRBJ2-6, with TRBD2 as a possible D gene (5 bases). The germline CDR1 and CDR2 sequences are SGHNT and YYREEE (reference sequence). The CDR3 runs 16 residues. V lost 4 bases and J lost 0, with 11 bases in between. The CDR3 bases are TGTGCCAGCAGCCCCCCGCGGGTCTCTGGGGCCAACGTCCTGACTTTC. Translation: CASSPPRVSGANVLTF.

The chain carries TRBV6-2 or TRBV6-3 and TRBJ2-7, with D perhaps TRBD2 (6 bases). Germline CDR1 is MNHEY and CDR2 is SVGEGT. The CDR3 spans 15 residues. Trimming pared 0 bases from V and 6 bases from J, leaving 15 bases between. CDR3 DNA sequence: TGTGCCAGCAGTTACTCGAGAGGACTACTGGGCGAGCAGTACTTC. Its protein is CASSYSRGLLGEQYF.

This chain uses TRBV10-3 with TRBJ1-6; TRBD1 matches at 10 bases. Looked up from germline, CDR1 is ENHRY and CDR2 is SYGVKD. The V and J ends lost 10 bases and 7 bases, in that order; junction bases with no gene match: 7. The CDR3 length is 14 residues. The CDR3 nucleotides are TGTGCCACTCGACTGGGACAGGGGAATTCACCCCTCCACTTT. Encoded protein: CATRLGQGNSPLHF.

This chain links TRBV10-3 with TRBJ2-7; D uncertain. Per the germline V gene, CDR1 is ENHRY and CDR2 is SYGVKD. The CDR3 has 13 residues. V was pared by 0 bases and J by 7 bases, with 10 bases between. CDR3 region: CAISESVLGEQYF. CDR3 nucleotide sequence: TGTGCCATCAGTGAGTCTGTCCTCGGGGAGCAGTACTTC.

V usage is TRBV7-2 and J usage is TRBJ1-3; unclear D gene. With 7 bases removed from V and 0 bases from J, the gap between germline ends came to 7 bases. The CDR3 loop spans 13 amino acids. CDR1 and CDR2 from the germline V gene are SGHTA and FQGNSA. The CDR3 is CASTLGSGNTIYF. In DNA, the CDR3 is TGTGCCAGCACCCTCGGCTCTGGAAACACCATATATTTT.

The V gene is TRBV19, the J gene TRBJ2-3; TRBD2 matches 11 bases. The CDR3 totals 16 residues. CDR1 LNHDA and CDR2 SQIVND come from the germline V gene (reference sequence). The ends lost 6 bases at V and 2 bases at J; junction bases unmatched: 7. CDR3 sequence reads: CASSLLAGDITDTQYF. The CDR3 coding sequence is TGTGCCAGTAGCCTACTAGCGGGAGACATCACAGATACGCAGTATTTT.